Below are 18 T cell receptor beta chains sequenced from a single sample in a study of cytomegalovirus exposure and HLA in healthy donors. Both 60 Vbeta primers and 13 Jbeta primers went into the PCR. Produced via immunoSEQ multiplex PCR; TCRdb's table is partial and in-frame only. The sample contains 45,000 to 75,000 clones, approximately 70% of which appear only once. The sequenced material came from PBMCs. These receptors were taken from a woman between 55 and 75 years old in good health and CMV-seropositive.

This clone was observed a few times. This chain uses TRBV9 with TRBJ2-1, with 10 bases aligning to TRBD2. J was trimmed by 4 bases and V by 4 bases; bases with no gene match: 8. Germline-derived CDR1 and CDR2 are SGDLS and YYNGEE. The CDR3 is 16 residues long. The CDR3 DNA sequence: TGTGCCAGCAGCTCTCTAGCGGGGGCCTTGTACAATGAGCAGTTCTTC. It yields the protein CASSSLAGALYNEQFF.

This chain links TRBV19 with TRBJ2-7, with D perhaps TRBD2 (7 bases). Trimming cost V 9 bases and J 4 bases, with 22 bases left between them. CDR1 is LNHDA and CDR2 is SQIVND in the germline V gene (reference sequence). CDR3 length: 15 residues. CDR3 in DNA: TGTGCCAGCGGGAAGGGAGGGGGGAGGCAATACGAGCAGTACTTC. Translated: CASGKGGGRQYEQYF.

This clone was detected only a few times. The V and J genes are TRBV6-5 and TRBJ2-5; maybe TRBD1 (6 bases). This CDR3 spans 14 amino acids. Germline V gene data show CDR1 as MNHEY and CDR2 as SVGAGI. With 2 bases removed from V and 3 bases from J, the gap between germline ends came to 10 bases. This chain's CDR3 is CASSYDEGEETQYF. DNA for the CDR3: TGTGCCAGCAGTTACGATGAGGGGGAAGAGACCCAGTACTTC.

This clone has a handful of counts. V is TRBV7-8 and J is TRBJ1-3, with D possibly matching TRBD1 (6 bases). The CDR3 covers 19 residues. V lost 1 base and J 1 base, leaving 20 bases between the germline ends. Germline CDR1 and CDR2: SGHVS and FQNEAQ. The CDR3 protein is CASSLVRVEGGRSGNTIYF. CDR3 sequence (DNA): TGTGCCAGCAGCTTAGTTCGGGTAGAAGGGGGAAGGTCTGGAAACACCATATATTTT.

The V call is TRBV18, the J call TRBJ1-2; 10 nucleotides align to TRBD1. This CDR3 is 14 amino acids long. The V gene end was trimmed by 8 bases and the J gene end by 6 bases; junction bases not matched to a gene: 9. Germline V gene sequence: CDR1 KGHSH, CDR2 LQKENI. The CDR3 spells CASTPGQGFHGYTF. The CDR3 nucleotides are TGTGCCAGCACCCCGGGACAGGGGTTCCATGGCTACACCTTC.

CDR3 loop: CASSLGGSWNDYNSPLHF. CDR3 DNA: TGCGCCAGCAGCTTGGGAGGCTCATGGAACGATTATAATTCACCCCTCCACTTT. V usage is TRBV5-1 and J usage is TRBJ1-6, with D uncertain. V was cut by 0 bases and J by 4 bases, with 17 bases left in between. The CDR3 is 18 amino acids. Germline loops: CDR1 SGHRS, CDR2 YFSETQ. Complete variable domain (other parts from reference TRBV5-1 and TRBJ1-6): KAGVTQTPRYLIKTRGQQVTLSCSPISGHRSVSWYQQTPGQGLQFLFEYFSETQRNKGNFPGRFSGRQFSNSRSEMNVSTLELGDSALYLCASSLGGSWNDYNSPLHFGNGTRLTVT.

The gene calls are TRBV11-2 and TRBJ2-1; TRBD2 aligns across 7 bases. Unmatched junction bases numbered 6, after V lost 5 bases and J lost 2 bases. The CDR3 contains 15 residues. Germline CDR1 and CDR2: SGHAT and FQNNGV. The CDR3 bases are TGTGCCAGCAGCGATGTACGGGAGGCCTACAATGAGCAGTTCTTC. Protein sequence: CASSDVREAYNEQFF.

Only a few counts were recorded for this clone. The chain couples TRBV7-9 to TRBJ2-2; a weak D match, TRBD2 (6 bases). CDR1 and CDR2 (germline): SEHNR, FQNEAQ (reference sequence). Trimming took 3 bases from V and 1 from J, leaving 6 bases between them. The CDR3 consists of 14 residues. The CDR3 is CASSLGGNTGELFF. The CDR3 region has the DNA TGTGCCAGCAGCTTGGGGGGGAACACCGGGGAGCTGTTTTTT.

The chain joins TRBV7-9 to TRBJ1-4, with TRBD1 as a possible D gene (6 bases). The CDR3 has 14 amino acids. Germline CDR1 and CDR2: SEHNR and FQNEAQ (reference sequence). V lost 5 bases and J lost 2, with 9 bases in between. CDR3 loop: CASSPGVTNEKLFF. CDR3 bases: TGTGCCAGCAGCCCAGGGGTTACTAATGAAAAACTGTTTTTT. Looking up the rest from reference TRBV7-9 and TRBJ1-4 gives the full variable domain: DTGVSQNPRHKITKRGQNVTFRCDPISEHNRLYWYRQTLGQGPEFLTYFQNEAQLEKSRLLSDRFSAERPKGSFSTLEIQRTEQGDSAMYLCASSPGVTNEKLFFGSGTQLSVL.

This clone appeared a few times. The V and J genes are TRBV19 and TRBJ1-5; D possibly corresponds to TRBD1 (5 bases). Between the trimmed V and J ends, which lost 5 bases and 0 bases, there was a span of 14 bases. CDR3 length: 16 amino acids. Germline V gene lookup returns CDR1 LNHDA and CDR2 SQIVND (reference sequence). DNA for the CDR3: TGTGCCAGTAGTGTAGGAAAGGGACTTAGCAATCAGCCCCAGCATTTT. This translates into CASSVGKGLSNQPQHF.

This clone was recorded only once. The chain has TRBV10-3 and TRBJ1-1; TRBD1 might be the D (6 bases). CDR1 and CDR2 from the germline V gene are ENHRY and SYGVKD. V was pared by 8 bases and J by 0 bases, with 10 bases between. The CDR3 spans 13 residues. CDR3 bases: TGTGCCATCTCTACAGGGCTGAACACTGAAGCTTTCTTT. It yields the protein CAISTGLNTEAFF.

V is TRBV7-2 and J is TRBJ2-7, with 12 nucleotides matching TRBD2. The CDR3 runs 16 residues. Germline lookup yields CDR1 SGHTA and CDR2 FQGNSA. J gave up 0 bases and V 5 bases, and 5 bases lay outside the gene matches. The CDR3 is CASSVGLAGSSYEQYF. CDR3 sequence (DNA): TGTGCCAGCAGCGTCGGACTAGCGGGAAGCTCCTACGAGCAGTACTTC.

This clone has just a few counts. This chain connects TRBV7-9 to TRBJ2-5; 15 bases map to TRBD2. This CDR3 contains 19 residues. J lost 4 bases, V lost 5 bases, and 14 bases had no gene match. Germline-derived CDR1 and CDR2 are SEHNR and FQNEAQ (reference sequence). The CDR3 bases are TGTGCCAGCAGCCGTAATTCCGGACTAGCGGGGGGGGTCAGAGAGACCCAGTACTTC. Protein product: CASSRNSGLAGGVRETQYF.

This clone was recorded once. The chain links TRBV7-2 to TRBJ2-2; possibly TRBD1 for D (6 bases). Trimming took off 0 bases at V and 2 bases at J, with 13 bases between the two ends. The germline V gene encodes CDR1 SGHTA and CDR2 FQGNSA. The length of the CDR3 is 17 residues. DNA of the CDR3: TGTGCCAGCAGCTTAGCGCGGACAGCATTCAACACCGGGGAGCTGTTTTTT. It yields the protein CASSLARTAFNTGELFF. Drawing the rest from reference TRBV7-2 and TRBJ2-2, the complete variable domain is GAGVSQSPSNKVTEKGKDVELRCDPISGHTALYWYRQSLGQGLEFLIYFQGNSAPDKSGLPSDRFSAERTGGSVSTLTIQRTQQEDSAVYLCASSLARTAFNTGELFFGEGSRLTVL.

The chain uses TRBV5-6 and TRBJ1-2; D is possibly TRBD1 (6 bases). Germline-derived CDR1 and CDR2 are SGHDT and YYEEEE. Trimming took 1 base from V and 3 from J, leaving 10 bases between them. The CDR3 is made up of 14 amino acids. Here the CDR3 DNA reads TGTGCCAGCAGCTTGTATGGGGGCGACTATGGCTACACCTTC. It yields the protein CASSLYGGDYGYTF.

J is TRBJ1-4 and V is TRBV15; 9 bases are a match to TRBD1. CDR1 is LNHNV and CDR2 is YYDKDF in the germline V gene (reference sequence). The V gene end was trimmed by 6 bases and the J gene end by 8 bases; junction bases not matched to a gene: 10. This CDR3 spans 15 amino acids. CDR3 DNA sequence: TGTGCCACCAGACCGGGACAGGGTCGGATGGAAAAACTGTTTTTT. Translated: CATRPGQGRMEKLFF.

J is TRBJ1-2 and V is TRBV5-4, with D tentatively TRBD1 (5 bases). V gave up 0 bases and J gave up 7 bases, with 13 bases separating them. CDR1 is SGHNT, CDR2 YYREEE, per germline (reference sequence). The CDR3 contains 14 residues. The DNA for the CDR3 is TGTGCCAGCAGCTTGGTAGGGGAGGCGGCTGGCTACACCTTC. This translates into CASSLVGEAAGYTF. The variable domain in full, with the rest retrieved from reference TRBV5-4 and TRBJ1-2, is ETGVTQSPTHLIKTRGQQVTLRCSSQSGHNTVSWYQQALGQGPQFIFQYYREEENGRGNFPPRFSGLQFPNYSSELNVNALELDDSALYLCASSLVGEAAGYTFGSGTRLTVV.

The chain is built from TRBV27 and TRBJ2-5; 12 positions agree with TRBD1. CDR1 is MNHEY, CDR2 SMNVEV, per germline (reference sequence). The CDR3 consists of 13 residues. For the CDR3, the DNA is TGTGACAAGGGGGACAGGGGGCTGGAGACCCAGTACTTC. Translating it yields CDKGDRGLETQYF.